The entry below gives a single TCR beta chain sequence along with its context. These data originate in a study of shared clonotypes between healthy human individuals. In the sorted-subset replicate PCRs, about 190 ng DNA, 25,000 to 30,000 T cell genomes, was used. Only in-frame clones appear in the TCRdb table, and some are missing; sequencing was by immunoSEQ multiplex PCR. The sample has 2 million to 3 million clones, over 85% seen once. The V gene lost 2 bases and the J gene lost 6 bases, with 11 bases spanning the gap. The CDR3 sequence is 14 residues long. Germline V gives CDR1 SEHNR, CDR2 FQNEAQ (reference sequence).

Specimen: naive CD4+ T cells from PBMCs. Subset noted: CD45RA+ positively selected. This receptor was identified in a man aged 18 to 29 in good health. Some clones in this sample may be carry-over from other donors' samples. This chain joins TRBV7-9 and TRBJ2-1; D remains ambiguous. The CDR3 is CASSLMATANEQFF. The CDR3 DNA reads TGTGCCAGCAGCTTAATGGCGACTGCCAATGAGCAGTTCTTC.